Listed below are T cell receptor beta chains from one sample, sequenced in a study of cytomegalovirus exposure and HLA in healthy donors. Clones were sequenced by immunoSEQ multiplex PCR, and TCRdb holds only the in-frame ones, with some missing. In the table there are 120,000 to 150,000 clones, 80% of which are singletons. Sequenced sample: PBMCs. Receptors originate from a man under 40 in good health and CMV-seronegative. Each CDR3 is given with its conserved first and last residue. Each record gives: V gene, J gene, CDR3 protein.

>TRBV5-1|TRBJ1-1
CASSSRVRQGHSNTEAFF
>TRBV5-1|TRBJ2-3
CASSLLAGKIVSGTDTQYF
>TRBV28|TRBJ1-5
CASSHRNQPQHF
>TRBV6-5|TRBJ1-1
CASSYGLIMNTEAFF
>TRBV7-2|TRBJ2-5
CASSITVLAGGGTQYF
>TRBV11-2|TRBJ2-7
CASSLEAGSYEQYF
>TRBV5-1|TRBJ2-7
CASSLGQGAREQYF
>TRBV28|TRBJ2-7
CASEELGSSYEQYF
>TRBV7-9|TRBJ2-7
CSSSFGTGAYEQYF
>TRBV5-1|TRBJ2-7
CASSTRGEGENSQYF
>TRBV28|TRBJ1-1
CASSTGGPENTEAFF
>TRBV4-1|TRBJ2-5
CASSQTPQETQYF
>TRBV6-5|TRBJ2-7
CASSYSASSAYEQYF
>TRBV25-1|TRBJ2-1
CASSALLPDNEQFF
>TRBV6-1|TRBJ2-3
CASRGHTGTQYF
>TRBV18|TRBJ2-5
CASSPRQGETQYF
>TRBV7-2|TRBJ2-7
CASSYPPQDRGEQYF
>TRBV9|TRBJ1-3
CASSSPGGWDTIYF
>TRBV6-4|TRBJ2-1
CASSDSFSVSYNEQFF
>TRBV5-4|TRBJ1-4
CASSLQGLTNEKLFF
>TRBV28|TRBJ2-7
CASRTGQPPYEQYF
>TRBV5-1|TRBJ2-3
CASSLGTSGKSTDTQYF
>TRBV19|TRBJ2-5
CASSPRETVSQYF
>TRBV9|TRBJ2-3
CASSVGVSDTQYF
>TRBV5-6|TRBJ1-1
CASSSGQGAVDTEAFF
>TRBV19|TRBJ2-3
CASSPQAGEDTQYF
>TRBV6-5|TRBJ2-7
CASSSGTARHYEQYF
>TRBV5-1|TRBJ2-1
CASSPRGGGDYNEQFF
>TRBV6-6|TRBJ2-3
CASSRTSGMGDTQYF
>TRBV6-5|TRBJ2-7
CASSGGQGRTYEQYF
>TRBV12-5|TRBJ2-7
CASGWTLTGHPYEQYF
>TRBV28|TRBJ1-5
CASSLSGQGNQPQHF
>TRBV6-5|TRBJ2-3
CASSYSTGRADTQYF
>TRBV28|TRBJ1-2
CASSRVGQGYGYTF
>TRBV7-9|TRBJ1-1
CASGGTEAFF
>TRBV15|TRBJ1-4
CATSREDQRGTGEKLFF
>TRBV6-1|TRBJ2-7
CASRYTLQGAYEQYF
>TRBV7-9|TRBJ2-1
CASSPGSSGFMFF
>TRBV15|TRBJ1-2
CATSNTRVLPGQPWGGYTF
>TRBV2|TRBJ1-1
CASMNEQGSTEAFF
>TRBV28|TRBJ2-7
CASSSGTGSYEQYF
>TRBV2|TRBJ2-3
CASSSGTSRVSDTQYF
>TRBV30|TRBJ1-4
CAWTGGREKLFF
>TRBV4-2|TRBJ2-5
CASSVRLAGQETQYF
>TRBV6-4|TRBJ2-1
CASSELAGGLYEQFF
>TRBV5-6|TRBJ1-5
CASSGGVGSNQPQHF
>TRBV4-1|TRBJ2-6
CASSQAGEASGANVLTF